This TCR beta chain was found in a study of T cell responses to AZD1222 COVID-19 vaccine. Study-wide results and caveats: The peak T cell response came first, and repertoires were sampled only after it. Among AZD1222 vaccinees, only five or six were seropositive at baseline.

The data were produced by immunoSEQ multiplex PCR, yet TCRdb's version contains in-frame clones alone and is incomplete. This table holds 55,000 to 80,000 clones, 80% to 90% found once. A note on this clone: Its antigen is as yet unknown.

The germline V gene encodes CDR1 SGHDN and CDR2 FVKESK. The V and J ends lost 1 base and 0 bases respectively, with 16 bases between them. This CDR3 region has 18 residues. This TCR was sampled from an adult who received the AZD1222 COVID-19 vaccine. The rearrangement links TRBV14 to TRBJ2-1, with D possibly TRBD2 on 6 matching bases. The sequences come from peripheral blood, collected 28 days after the second AZD1222 dose. As DNA, the CDR3 is TGTGCCAGCAGCCAAGCCCCCCGGGGGTCCCGCTCCTACAATGAGCAGTTCTTC. It is translated as CASSQAPRGSRSYNEQFF.